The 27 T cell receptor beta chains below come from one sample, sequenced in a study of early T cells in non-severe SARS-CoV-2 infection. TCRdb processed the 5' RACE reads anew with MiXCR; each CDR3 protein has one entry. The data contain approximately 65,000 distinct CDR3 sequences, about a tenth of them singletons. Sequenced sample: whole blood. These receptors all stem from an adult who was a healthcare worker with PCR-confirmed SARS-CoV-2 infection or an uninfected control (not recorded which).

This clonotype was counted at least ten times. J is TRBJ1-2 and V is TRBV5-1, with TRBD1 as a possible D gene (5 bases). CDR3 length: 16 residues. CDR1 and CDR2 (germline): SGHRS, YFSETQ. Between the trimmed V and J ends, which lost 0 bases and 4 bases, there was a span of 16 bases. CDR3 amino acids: CASSLGKWGAGYGYTF. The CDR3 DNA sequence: TGCGCCAGCAGCTTGGGAAAATGGGGCGCGGGCTATGGCTACACCTTC.

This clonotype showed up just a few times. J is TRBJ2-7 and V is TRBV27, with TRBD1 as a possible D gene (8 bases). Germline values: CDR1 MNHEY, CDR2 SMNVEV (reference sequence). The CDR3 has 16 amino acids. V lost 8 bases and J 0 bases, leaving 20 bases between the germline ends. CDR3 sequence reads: CASHKTGGGYSYEQYF. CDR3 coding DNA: TGTGCCAGCCATAAAACAGGGGGGGGCTACTCCTACGAGCAGTACTTC.

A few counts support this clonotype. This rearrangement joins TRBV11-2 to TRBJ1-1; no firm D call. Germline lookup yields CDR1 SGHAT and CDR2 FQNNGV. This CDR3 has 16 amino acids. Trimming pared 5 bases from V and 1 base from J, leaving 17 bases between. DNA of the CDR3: TGTGCCAGCAGCCCCAACGCGGACGGTCGGAACACTGAAGCTTTCTTT. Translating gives CASSPNADGRNTEAFF.

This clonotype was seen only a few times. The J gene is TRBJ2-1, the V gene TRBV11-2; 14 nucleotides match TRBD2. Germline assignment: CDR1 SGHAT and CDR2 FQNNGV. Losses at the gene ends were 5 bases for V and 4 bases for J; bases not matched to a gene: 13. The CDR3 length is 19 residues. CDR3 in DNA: TGTGCCAGCAGCGATTACTACCTGACTAGCGGGAGGGATTACAATGAGCAGTTCTTC. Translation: CASSDYYLTSGRDYNEQFF.

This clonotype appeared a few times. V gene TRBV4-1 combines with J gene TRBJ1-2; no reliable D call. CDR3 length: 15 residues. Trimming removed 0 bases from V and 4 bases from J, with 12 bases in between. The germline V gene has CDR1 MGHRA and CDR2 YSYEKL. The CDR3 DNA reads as TGCGCCAGCAGCCAAGACCCGACGGGGATCTATGGCTACACCTTC. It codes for CASSQDPTGIYGYTF.

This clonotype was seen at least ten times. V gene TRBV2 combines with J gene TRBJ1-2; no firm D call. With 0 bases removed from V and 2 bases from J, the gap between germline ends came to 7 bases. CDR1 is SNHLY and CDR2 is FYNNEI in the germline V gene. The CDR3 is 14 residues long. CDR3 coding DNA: TGTGCCAGCAGTGAAGCGCGGCAGAACTATGGCTACACCTTC. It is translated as CASSEARQNYGYTF.

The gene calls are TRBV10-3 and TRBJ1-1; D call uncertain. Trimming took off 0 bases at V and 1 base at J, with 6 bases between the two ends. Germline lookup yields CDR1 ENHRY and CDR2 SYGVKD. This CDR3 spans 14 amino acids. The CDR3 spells CAISESRANTEAFF. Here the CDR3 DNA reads TGTGCCATCAGTGAGTCTCGGGCGAACACTGAAGCTTTCTTT.

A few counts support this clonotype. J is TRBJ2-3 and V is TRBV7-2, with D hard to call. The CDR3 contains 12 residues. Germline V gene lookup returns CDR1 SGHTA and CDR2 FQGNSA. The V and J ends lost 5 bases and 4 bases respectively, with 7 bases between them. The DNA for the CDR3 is TGTGCCAGCAGCGAGAAGGCAGATACGCAGTATTTT. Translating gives CASSEKADTQYF.

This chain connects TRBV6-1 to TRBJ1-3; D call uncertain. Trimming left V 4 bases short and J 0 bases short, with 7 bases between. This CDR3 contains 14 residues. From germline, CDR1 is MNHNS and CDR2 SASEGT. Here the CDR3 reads CASSVSVSGNTIYF. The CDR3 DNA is TGTGCCAGCAGTGTTTCGGTCTCTGGAAACACCATATATTTT.

The CDR3, as DNA: TGCGCCAGCAGCTTGTATGGGACAGCTGTATTCACAGATACGCAGTATTTT. It is translated as CASSLYGTAVFTDTQYF. This chain uses TRBV5-1 with TRBJ2-3; 7 bases match TRBD1. The CDR3 runs 17 residues. The ends lost 1 base at V and 2 bases at J; junction bases unmatched: 10. From germline, CDR1 is SGHRS and CDR2 YFSETQ. Complete variable domain (other parts from reference TRBV5-1 and TRBJ2-3): KAGVTQTPRYLIKTRGQQVTLSCSPISGHRSVSWYQQTPGQGLQFLFEYFSETQRNKGNFPGRFSGRQFSNSRSEMNVSTLELGDSALYLCASSLYGTAVFTDTQYFGPGTRLTVL.

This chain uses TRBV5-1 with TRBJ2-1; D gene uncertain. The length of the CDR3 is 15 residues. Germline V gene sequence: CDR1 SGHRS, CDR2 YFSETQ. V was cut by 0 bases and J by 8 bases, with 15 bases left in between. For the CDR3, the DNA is TGCGCCAGCAGCTTGGCTCCTGGGAAGGCGGATGAGCAGTTCTTC. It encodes CASSLAPGKADEQFF.

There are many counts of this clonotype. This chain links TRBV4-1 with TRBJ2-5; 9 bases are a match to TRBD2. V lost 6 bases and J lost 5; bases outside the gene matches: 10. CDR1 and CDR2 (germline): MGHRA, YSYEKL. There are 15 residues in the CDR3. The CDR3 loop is CASSRYRGLAETQYF. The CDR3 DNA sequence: TGCGCCAGCAGTCGTTATCGAGGACTAGCGGAGACCCAGTACTTC.

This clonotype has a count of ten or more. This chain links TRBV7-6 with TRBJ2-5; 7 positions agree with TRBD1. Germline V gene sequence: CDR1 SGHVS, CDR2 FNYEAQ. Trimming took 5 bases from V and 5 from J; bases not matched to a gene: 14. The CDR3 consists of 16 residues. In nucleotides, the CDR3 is TGTGCCAGCAGCACCCGACAGGGATTCTTGGGGGAGACCCAGTACTTC. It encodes CASSTRQGFLGETQYF.

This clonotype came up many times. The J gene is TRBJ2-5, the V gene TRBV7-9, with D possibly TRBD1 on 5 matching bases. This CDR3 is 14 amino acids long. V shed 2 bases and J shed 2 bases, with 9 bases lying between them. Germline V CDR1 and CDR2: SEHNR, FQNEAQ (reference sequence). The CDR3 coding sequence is TGTGCCAGCAGCTTAAGTAACAGGCAAGAGACCCAGTACTTC. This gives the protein CASSLSNRQETQYF.

This CDR3 reads CASSLTSSGTGELFF. CDR3 DNA: TGTGCCAGCAGCCTCACTAGCTCAGGCACCGGGGAGCTGTTTTTT. The rearrangement joins TRBV12-3 or TRBV12-4 to TRBJ2-2; TRBD2 might be the D (6 bases). V was trimmed by 6 bases and J by 4 bases, leaving 15 bases between them. There are 15 residues in the CDR3.

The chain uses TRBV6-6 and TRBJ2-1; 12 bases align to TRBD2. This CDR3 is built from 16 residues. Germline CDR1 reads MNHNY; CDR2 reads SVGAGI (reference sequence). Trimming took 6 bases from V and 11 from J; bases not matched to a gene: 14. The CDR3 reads CASRPPGPLAGGKQFF. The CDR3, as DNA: TGTGCCAGCAGGCCCCCGGGGCCCCTAGCGGGAGGGAAGCAGTTCTTC.

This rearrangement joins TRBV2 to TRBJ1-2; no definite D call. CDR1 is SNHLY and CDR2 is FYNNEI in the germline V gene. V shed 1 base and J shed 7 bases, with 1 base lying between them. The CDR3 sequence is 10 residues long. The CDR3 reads CASSEGGYTF. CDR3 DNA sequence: TGTGCCAGCAGTGAAGGTGGCTACACCTTC.

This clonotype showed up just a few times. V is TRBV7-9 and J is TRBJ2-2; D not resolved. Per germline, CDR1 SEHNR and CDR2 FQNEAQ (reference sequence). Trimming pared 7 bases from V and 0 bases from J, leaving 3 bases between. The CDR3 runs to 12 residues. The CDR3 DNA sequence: TGTGCCAGCAAATCGAACACCGGGGAGCTGTTTTTT. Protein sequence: CASKSNTGELFF. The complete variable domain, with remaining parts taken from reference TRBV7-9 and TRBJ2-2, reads DTGVSQNPRHKITKRGQNVTFRCDPISEHNRLYWYRQTLGQGPEFLTYFQNEAQLEKSRLLSDRFSAERPKGSFSTLEIQRTEQGDSAMYLCASKSNTGELFFGEGSRLTVL.

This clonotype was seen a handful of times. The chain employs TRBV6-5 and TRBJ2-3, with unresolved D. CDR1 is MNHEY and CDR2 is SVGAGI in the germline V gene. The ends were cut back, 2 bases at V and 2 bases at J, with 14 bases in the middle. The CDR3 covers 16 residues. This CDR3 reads CASSYRGGGFTDTQYF. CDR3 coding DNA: TGTGCCAGCAGTTACCGAGGTGGCGGTTTCACAGATACGCAGTATTTT.

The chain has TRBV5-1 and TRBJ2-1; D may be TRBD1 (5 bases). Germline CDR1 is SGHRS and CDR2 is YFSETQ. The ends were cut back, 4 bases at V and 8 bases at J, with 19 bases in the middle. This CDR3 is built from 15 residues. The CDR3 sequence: CASSRQGTPDHEQFF. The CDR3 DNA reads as TGCGCCAGCAGCAGGCAGGGAACTCCCGACCATGAGCAGTTCTTC.

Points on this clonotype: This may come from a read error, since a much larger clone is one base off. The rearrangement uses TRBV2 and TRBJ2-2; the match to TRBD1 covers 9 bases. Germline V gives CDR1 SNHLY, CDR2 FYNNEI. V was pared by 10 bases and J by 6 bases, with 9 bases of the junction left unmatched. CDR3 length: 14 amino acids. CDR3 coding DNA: TGTGCCAACACAGGGGGCGGACTACCCGGGGAGCTGTTTTTT. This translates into CANTGGGLPGELFF.

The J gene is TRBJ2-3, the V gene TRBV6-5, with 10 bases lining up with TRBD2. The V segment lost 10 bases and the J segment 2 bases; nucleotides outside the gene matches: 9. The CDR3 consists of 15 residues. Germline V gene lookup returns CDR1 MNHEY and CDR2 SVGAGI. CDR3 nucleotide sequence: TGTGCCACCGCGGGGGGACTAGCGACCACAGATACGCAGTATTTT. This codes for CATAGGLATTDTQYF.

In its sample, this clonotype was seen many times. The CDR3 is CASSDGGINTEAFF. Written as DNA, the CDR3 is TGCGCCAGCAGTGACGGTGGGATAAACACTGAAGCTTTCTTT. The rearrangement links TRBV10-1 to TRBJ1-1, with unresolved D. Germline values: CDR1 WNHNN, CDR2 SYGVQD (reference sequence). Trimming stripped 3 bases from V and 2 bases from J, with 10 bases between. This CDR3 comprises 14 residues.

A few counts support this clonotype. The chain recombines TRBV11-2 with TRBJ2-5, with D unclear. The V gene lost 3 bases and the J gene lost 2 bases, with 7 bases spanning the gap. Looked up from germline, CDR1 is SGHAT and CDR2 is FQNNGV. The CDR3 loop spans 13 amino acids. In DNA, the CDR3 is TGTGCCAGCAGCTTCGGACGGCAAGAGACCCAGTACTTC. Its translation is CASSFGRQETQYF. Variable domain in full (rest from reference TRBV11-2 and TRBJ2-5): EAGVAQSPRYKIIEKRQSVAFWCNPISGHATLYWYQQILGQGPKLLIQFQNNGVVDDSQLPKDRFSAERLKGVDSTLKIQPAKLEDSAVYLCASSFGRQETQYFGPGTRLLVL.

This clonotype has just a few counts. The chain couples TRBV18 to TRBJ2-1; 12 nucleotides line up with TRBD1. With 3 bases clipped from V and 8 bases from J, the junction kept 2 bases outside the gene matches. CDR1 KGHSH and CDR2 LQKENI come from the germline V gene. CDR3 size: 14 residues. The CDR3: CASSPGTGGDEQFF. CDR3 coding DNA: TGTGCCAGCTCACCCGGGACAGGGGGCGATGAGCAGTTCTTC.

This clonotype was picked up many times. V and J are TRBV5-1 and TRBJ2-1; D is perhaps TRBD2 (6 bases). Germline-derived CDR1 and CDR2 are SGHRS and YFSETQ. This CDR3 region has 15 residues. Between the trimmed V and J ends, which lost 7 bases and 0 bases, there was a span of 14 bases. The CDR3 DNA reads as TGCGCCAGCGAACTTAGCGGATCCTCCTACAATGAGCAGTTCTTC. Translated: CASELSGSSYNEQFF. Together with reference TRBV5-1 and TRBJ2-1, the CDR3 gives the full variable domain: KAGVTQTPRYLIKTRGQQVTLSCSPISGHRSVSWYQQTPGQGLQFLFEYFSETQRNKGNFPGRFSGRQFSNSRSEMNVSTLELGDSALYLCASELSGSSYNEQFFGPGTRLTVL.

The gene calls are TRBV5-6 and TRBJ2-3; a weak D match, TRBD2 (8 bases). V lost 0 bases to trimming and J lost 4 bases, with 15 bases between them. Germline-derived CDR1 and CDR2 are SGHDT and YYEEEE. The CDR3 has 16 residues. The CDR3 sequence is CASSLEGSGTADTQYF. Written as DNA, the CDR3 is TGTGCCAGCAGCTTGGAGGGTAGCGGGACAGCAGATACGCAGTATTTT.